Listed below are T cell receptor beta chains from one sample, sequenced in a study of blood T cell repertoires in COVID-19. TCRdb's copy holds only in-frame clones and misses some; the assay was immunoSEQ multiplex PCR. Here the sample spans over 200,000 clones, roughly 89% being singletons. The specimen was peripheral blood. Every receptor here comes from a man between 60 and 75 years old who had recovered from COVID-19. Each CDR3 is given with its conserved first and last residue. A D gene is named only where the DNA matches it firmly. Clone size is not always given. Where it is, it says once, few, many or a class for expanded clones.

17,TRBD1,TRBV29-1,TRBJ1-3,-,TGCAGCGTTGAATCCCGGGACAGGGGGCTCCTTGGAAACACCATATATTTT,CSVESRDRGLLGNTIYF
13,TRBD1,TRBV6-5,TRBJ1-2,once,TGTGCCAGCAGTTTTTCGGACAGGGTCGGCTACACCTTC,CASSFSDRVGYTF
15,-,TRBV19,TRBJ1-1,-,TGTGCCAGTAGTGTCCCGGGACACCCGAACACTGAAGCTTTCTTT,CASSVPGHPNTEAFF
15,TRBD2,TRBV6-2/TRBV6-3,TRBJ2-1,-,TGTGCCAGCAGCTTCGGTGGGACTAGGAAGAATGAGCAGTTCTTC,CASSFGGTRKNEQFF
11,-,TRBV11-1,TRBJ1-1,-,TGTGCCAGCAGCTTGGGGGGGAGAGCTTTCTTT,CASSLGGRAFF
17,-,TRBV6-6,TRBJ2-1,-,TGTGCCAGCAGTCCCCTCCGTATGGGCAGCTCCTACAATGAGCAGTTCTTC,CASSPLRMGSSYNEQFF
16,TRBD2,TRBV9,TRBJ2-3,-,TGTGCCAGCAGCGGACTAGCGGGGGGAGGCACAGATACGCAGTATTTT,CASSGLAGGGTDTQYF
15,TRBD1,TRBV5-6,TRBJ2-1,-,TGTGCCAGCAGCTCGACAGGGTACCCCTACAATGAGCAGTTCTTC,CASSSTGYPYNEQFF
14,TRBD1,TRBV24-1,TRBJ2-7,-,TGTGCCACCAGTGACACGACAGGGGGCCACGAGCAGTACTTC,CATSDTTGGHEQYF
13,-,TRBV5-1,TRBJ2-5,-,TGCGCCAGCAGCTTCCAGTTTCAAGAGACCCAGTACTTC,CASSFQFQETQYF
14,-,TRBV5-6,TRBJ2-3,-,TGTGCCAGCAGCTTGGGACAGCCCACAGATACGCAGTATTTT,CASSLGQPTDTQYF
14,TRBD2,TRBV5-1,TRBJ2-3,-,TGCGCCAGCAGCTTGGATCCGGGGGGAGATACGCAGTATTTT,CASSLDPGGDTQYF
15,TRBD1,TRBV5-1,TRBJ1-2,-,TGCGCCAGCAGCTTCCAGGGACAGGGGAACTATGGCTACACCTTC,CASSFQGQGNYGYTF
14,-,TRBV18,TRBJ1-1,-,TGTGCCAGCTCACTTCAGGGTGGTAACACTGAAGCTTTCTTT,CASSLQGGNTEAFF
17,TRBD2,TRBV7-8,TRBJ2-1,-,TGTGCCAGCAGCTTAGTCGGCGGGAGGGCCAAGGCCGATGAGCAGTTCTTC,CASSLVGGRAKADEQFF
16,-,TRBV5-5,TRBJ1-3,-,TGTGCCAGCAGCTCCATGACTCTTCTCTTGGGAAACACCATATATTTT,CASSSMTLLLGNTIYF
16,-,TRBV21-1,TRBJ2-7,-,TGTGCCAGCAGCTCAAGCTGCAGGGGGCACTCCTACGAGCAGTACTTC,CASSSSCRGHSYEQYF
16,TRBD1,TRBV5-5,TRBJ1-5,-,TGTGCCAGCAGCGCCCGGGACAGGGGCGGCGGACAGCCCCAGCATTTT,CASSARDRGGGQPQHF
15,TRBD1,TRBV9,TRBJ2-7,-,TGTGCCAGCAGTAGATTCCGGGACAGATCCTACGAGCAGTACTTC,CASSRFRDRSYEQYF
14,-,TRBV24-1,TRBJ2-1,-,TGTGCCACCAGTGATCCTTCCCAGAGGAATGAGCAGTTCTTC,CATSDPSQRNEQFF
14,-,TRBV28,TRBJ1-3,-,TGTGCCAGCAGTTCGCCGACAGGTGGAAACACCATATATTTT,CASSSPTGGNTIYF
16,-,TRBV23-1,TRBJ2-5,-,TGCGCCAGCAGTCACTACCTGGGCCAGAGACGTTGGACCCAGTACTTC,CASSHYLGQRRWTQYF
13,-,TRBV18,TRBJ1-2,-,TGTGCCAGCTCACCAGACAGGATTTATGGCTACACCTTC,CASSPDRIYGYTF
14,TRBD1,TRBV27,TRBJ2-7,large,TGTGCCAGCAGTACACAGGGGGCTAACTACGAGCAGTACTTC,CASSTQGANYEQYF
15,-,TRBV27,TRBJ1-4,-,TGTGCCAGCAGTACCTTTACAGGGAGGGTTGAAAAACTGTTTTTT,CASSTFTGRVEKLFF
16,TRBD1,TRBV9,TRBJ1-2,-,TGTGCCAGCAGCGTAGCCCGTGGGACAGGGCTGTATGGCTACACCTTC,CASSVARGTGLYGYTF
11,TRBD1,TRBV2,TRBJ1-3,-,TGTGCCAGCAGGATATATGACAGGGGGATATTT,CASRIYDRGIF
15,-,TRBV9,TRBJ1-4,-,TGTGCCAGCAGCGGACACCGGGAGAACTCTGAAAAACTGTTTTTT,CASSGHRENSEKLFF
17,TRBD2,TRBV19,TRBJ2-2,-,TGTGCCAGTAGATCGTGGGCTAGCGGGGGGGCAAACGGGGAGCTGTTTTTT,CASRSWASGGANGELFF
16,TRBD2,TRBV19,TRBJ2-4,-,TGTGCCAGTAGTACCGGGACTAGCGGAAACAAAAACATTCAGTACTTC,CASSTGTSGNKNIQYF
15,TRBD1,TRBV5-1,TRBJ2-2,-,TGCGCCAGCAGCCCTGGGACAGGGCGCGCCGGGGAGCTGTTTTTT,CASSPGTGRAGELFF
13,TRBD1,TRBV11-2,TRBJ1-5,-,TGTGCCAGCAGCGGGACAGTCGATCAGCCCCAGCATTTT,CASSGTVDQPQHF
13,-,TRBV19,TRBJ1-1,many,TGTGCCAGTAGTGACAGGCTGAACACTGAAGCTTTCTTT,CASSDRLNTEAFF
13,TRBD2,TRBV12-3/TRBV12-4,TRBJ2-7,-,TGTGCCAGCCTAGCTAGCGGGTCCTACGAGCAGTACTTC,CASLASGSYEQYF
12,-,TRBV10-3,TRBJ2-7,-,TGTGCCATCAGTGATCCAGGGTACGAGCAGTACTTC,CAISDPGYEQYF
16,TRBD1,TRBV5-6,TRBJ1-5,-,TGTGCCAGCAGCTTGGGCGGCAGGGGGAGCAATCAGCCCCAGCATTTT,CASSLGGRGSNQPQHF
14,-,TRBV19,TRBJ2-7,-,TGTGCCAGTAGTATAGTAGCCAGAGACTACGAGCAGTACTTC,CASSIVARDYEQYF
16,-,TRBV7-3,TRBJ2-3,-,TGTGCCAGCAGCCTTTTTGGGGGACTTGCCACAGATACGCAGTATTTT,CASSLFGGLATDTQYF
15,TRBD1,TRBV5-8,TRBJ2-7,-,TGTGCCAGCAGCCTTGGGACAGGGGACCGGGAAGAGCAGTACTTC,CASSLGTGDREEQYF
13,-,TRBV19,TRBJ2-2,-,TGTGCCAGTAGTACCCTGACTAGCGGGGAGCTGTTTTTT,CASSTLTSGELFF
20,TRBD1,TRBV5-1,TRBJ2-4,-,TGCGCCAGCAGCTCGACTAAGGGGACAGGGGGTCTGCTAGCCAAAAACATTCAGTACTTC,CASSSTKGTGGLLAKNIQYF
15,-,TRBV25-1,TRBJ2-6,-,TGTGCCAGCAGAAAAAGTAGCTCTGGGGCCAACGTCCTGACTTTC,CASRKSSSGANVLTF
14,TRBD2,TRBV9,TRBJ2-5,-,TGTGCCAGCAGCCCACCTAGCGGGGGAGAGACCCAGTACTTC,CASSPPSGGETQYF
16,TRBD1,TRBV6-1,TRBJ1-2,-,TGTGCCAGCAGGGAACAGGGGGCGAACCCCAACTATGGCTACACCTTC,CASREQGANPNYGYTF
14,-,TRBV10-3,TRBJ1-2,-,TGTGCCATCAGTGAGACTACAACCTCCGGGGGCTACACCTTC,CAISETTTSGGYTF
16,TRBD2,TRBV4-1,TRBJ2-1,-,TGCGCCAGCAGCCAAACTCGGACTAGCGGGGGTAATGAGCAGTTCTTC,CASSQTRTSGGNEQFF